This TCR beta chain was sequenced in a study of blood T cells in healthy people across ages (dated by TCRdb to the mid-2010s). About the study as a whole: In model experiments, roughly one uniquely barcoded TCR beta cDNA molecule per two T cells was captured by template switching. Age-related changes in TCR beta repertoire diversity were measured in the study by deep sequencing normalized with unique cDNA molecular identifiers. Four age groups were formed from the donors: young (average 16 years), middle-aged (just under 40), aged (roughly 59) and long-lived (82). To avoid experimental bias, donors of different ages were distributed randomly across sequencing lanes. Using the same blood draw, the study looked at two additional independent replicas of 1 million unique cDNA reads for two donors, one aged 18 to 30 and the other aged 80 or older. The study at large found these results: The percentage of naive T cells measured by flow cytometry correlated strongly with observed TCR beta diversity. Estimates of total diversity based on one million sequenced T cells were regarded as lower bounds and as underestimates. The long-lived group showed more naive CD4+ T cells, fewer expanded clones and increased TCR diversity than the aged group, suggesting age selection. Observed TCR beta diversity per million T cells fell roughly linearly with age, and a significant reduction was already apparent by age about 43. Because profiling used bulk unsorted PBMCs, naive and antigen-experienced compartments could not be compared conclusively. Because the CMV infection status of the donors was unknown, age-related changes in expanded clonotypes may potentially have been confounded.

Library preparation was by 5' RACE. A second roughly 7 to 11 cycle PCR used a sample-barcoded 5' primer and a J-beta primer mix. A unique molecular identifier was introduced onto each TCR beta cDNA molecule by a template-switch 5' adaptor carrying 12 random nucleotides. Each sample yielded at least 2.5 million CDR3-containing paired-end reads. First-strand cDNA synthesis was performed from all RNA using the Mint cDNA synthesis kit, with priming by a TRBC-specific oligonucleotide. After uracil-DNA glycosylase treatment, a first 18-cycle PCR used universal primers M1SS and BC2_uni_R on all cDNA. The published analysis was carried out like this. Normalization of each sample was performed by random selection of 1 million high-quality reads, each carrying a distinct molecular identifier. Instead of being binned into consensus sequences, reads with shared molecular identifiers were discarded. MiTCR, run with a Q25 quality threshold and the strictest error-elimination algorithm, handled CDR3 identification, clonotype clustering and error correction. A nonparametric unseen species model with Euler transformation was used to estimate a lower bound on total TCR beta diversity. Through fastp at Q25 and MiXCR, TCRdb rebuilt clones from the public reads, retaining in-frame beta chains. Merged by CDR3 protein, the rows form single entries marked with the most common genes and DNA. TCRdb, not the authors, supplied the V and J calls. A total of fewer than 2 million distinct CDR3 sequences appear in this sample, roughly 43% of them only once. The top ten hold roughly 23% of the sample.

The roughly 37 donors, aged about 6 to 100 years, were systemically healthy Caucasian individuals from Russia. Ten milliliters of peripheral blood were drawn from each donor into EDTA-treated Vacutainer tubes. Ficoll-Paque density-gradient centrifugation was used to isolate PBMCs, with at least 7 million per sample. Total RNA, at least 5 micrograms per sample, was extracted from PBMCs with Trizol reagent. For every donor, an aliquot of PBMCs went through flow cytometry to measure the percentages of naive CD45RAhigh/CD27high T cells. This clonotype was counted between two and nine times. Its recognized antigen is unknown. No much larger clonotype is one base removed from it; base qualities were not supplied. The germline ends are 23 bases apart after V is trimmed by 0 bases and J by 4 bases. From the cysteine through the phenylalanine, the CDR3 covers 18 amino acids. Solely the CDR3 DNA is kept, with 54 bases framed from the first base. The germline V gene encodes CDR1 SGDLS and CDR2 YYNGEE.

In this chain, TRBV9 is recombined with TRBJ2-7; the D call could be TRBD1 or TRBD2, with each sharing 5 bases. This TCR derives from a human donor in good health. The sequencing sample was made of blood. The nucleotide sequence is TGTGCCAGCAGCGTAGAACCCATCACACAGGACTCAGGGTACGAGCAGTACTTC. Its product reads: CASSVEPITQDSGYEQYF.